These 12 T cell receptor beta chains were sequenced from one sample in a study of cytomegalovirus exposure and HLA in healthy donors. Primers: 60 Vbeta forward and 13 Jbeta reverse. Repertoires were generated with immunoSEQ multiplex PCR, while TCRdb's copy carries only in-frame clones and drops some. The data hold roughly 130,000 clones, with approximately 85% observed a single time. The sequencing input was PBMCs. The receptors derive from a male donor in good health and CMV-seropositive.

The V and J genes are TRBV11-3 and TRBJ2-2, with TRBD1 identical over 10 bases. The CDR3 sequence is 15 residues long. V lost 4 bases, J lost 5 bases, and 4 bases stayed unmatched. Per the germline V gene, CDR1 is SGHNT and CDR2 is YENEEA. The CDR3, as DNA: TGTGCCAGCAGCTCCGACAGGGGGCGAACCGGGGAGCTGTTTTTT. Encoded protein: CASSSDRGRTGELFF. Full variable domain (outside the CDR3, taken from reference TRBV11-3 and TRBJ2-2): EAGVVQSPRYKIIEKKQPVAFWCNPISGHNTLYWYLQNLGQGPELLIRYENEEAVDDSQLPKDRFSAERLKGVDSTLKIQPAELGDSAVYLCASSSDRGRTGELFFGEGSRLTVL.

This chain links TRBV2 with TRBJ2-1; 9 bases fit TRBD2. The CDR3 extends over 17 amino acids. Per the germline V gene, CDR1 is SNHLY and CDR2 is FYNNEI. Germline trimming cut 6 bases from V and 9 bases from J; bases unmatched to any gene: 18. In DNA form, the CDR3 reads TGTGCCAGCAGGGGCATCGTGGGAACCAGCGGGAGGCTTGAGCAGTTCTTC. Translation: CASRGIVGTSGRLEQFF.

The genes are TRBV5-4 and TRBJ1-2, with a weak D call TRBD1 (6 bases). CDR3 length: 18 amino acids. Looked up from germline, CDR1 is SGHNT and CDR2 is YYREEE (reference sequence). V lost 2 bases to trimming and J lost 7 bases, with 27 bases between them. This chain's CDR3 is CASSLRSGQSMLEVGYTF. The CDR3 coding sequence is TGTGCCAGCAGCTTACGTTCTGGACAGAGTATGTTAGAGGTTGGCTACACCTTC. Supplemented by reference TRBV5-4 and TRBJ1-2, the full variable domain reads ETGVTQSPTHLIKTRGQQVTLRCSSQSGHNTVSWYQQALGQGPQFIFQYYREEENGRGNFPPRFSGLQFPNYSSELNVNALELDDSALYLCASSLRSGQSMLEVGYTFGSGTRLTVV.

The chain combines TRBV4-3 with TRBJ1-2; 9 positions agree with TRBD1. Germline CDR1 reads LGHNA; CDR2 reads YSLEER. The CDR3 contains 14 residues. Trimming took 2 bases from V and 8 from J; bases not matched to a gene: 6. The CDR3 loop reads CASSQNRGQYGYTF. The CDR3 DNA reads TGCGCCAGCAGCCAAAACAGGGGGCAGTACGGCTACACCTTC.

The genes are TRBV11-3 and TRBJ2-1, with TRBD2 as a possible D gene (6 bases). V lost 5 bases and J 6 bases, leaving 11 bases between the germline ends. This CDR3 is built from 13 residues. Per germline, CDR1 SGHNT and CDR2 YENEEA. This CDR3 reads CASSAGTFNEQFF. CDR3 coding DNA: TGTGCCAGCAGCGCGGGGACTTTCAATGAGCAGTTCTTC.

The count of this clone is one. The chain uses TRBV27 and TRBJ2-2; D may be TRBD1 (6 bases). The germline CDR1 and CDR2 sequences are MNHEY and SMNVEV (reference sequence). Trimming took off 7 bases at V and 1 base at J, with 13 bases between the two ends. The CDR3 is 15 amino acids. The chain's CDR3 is CASNPSTGNTGELFF. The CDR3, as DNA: TGTGCCAGCAACCCCTCGACAGGGAACACCGGGGAGCTGTTTTTT.

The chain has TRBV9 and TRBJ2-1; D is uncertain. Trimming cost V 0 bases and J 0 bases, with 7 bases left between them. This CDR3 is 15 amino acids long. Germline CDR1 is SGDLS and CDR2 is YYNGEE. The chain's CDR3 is CASSVGLSSYNEQFF. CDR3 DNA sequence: TGTGCCAGCAGCGTAGGACTGAGCTCCTACAATGAGCAGTTCTTC.

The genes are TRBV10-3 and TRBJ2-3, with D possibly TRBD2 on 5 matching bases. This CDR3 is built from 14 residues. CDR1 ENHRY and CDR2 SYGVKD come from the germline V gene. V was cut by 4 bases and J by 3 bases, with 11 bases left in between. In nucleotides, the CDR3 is TGTGCCATCAGTGCGGGGTTAGGGACAGATACGCAGTATTTT. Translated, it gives CAISAGLGTDTQYF.

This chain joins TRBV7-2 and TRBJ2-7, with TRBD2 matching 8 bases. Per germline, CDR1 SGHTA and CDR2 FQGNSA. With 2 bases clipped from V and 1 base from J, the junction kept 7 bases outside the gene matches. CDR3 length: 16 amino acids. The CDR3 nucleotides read TGTGCCAGCAGCTTATTGCGGCTAGCGGGTTCCTACGAGCAGTACTTC. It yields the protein CASSLLRLAGSYEQYF. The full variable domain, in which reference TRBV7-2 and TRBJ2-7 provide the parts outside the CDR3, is GAGVSQSPSNKVTEKGKDVELRCDPISGHTALYWYRQSLGQGLEFLIYFQGNSAPDKSGLPSDRFSAERTGGSVSTLTIQRTQQEDSAVYLCASSLLRLAGSYEQYFGPGTRLTVT.

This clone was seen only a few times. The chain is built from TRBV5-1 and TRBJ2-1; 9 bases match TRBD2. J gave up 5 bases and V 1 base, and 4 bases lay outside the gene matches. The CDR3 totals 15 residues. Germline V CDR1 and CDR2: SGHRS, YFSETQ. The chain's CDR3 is CASSLLAGANNEQFF. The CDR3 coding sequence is TGCGCCAGCAGCTTGTTAGCGGGAGCTAACAATGAGCAGTTCTTC.

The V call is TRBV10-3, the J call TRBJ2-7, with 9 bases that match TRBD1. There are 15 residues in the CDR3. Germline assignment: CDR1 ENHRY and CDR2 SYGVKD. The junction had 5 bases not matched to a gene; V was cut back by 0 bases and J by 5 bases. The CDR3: CAISESMDRGHEQYF. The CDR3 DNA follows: TGTGCCATCAGTGAGTCTATGGACAGGGGCCACGAGCAGTACTTC.

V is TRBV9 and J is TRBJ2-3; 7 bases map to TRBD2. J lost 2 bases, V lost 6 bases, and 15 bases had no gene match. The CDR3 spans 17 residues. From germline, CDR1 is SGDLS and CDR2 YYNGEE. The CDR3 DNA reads TGTGCCAGCACCGCCACGGGGAGGGCCGGAAACACAGATACGCAGTATTTT. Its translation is CASTATGRAGNTDTQYF.